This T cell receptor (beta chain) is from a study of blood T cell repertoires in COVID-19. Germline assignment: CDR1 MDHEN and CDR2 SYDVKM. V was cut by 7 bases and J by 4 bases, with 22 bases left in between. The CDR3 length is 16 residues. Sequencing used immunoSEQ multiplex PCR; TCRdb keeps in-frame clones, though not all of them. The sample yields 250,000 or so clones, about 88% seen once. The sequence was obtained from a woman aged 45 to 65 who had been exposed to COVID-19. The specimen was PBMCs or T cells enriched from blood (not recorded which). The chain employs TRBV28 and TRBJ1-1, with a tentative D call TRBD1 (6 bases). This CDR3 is CASKLGGAGSRTEAFF. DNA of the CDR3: TGTGCCAGCAAGCTAGGGGGGGCGGGCTCCCGCACTGAAGCTTTCTTT.